The present T cell receptor (beta chain) was sequenced within a study of shared clonotypes between healthy human individuals. Overall study results and limits: Lower generation probabilities were found for non-shared clonotypes than for those shared by all four donors.

On this clone: Its antigen is unidentified.

Tens of thousands of T cell genomes, or roughly 200 ng DNA, went into the sorted-subset replicate PCRs. TCRdb keeps only in-frame clones here, not all; method: immunoSEQ multiplex PCR. The table includes millions of clones, 85% to 95% detected once. CD45RO-negative CD8 cells positively selected for CCR7 made up the naive population, which excluded terminally differentiated effector memory CD45RA+ cells. The CDR3 is 12 amino acids. V lost 3 bases and J lost 7, with 7 bases in between. Germline CDR1 reads MDHEN; CDR2 reads SYDVKM. Sequencing input: naive CD8+ T cells from PBMCs. This rearrangement joins TRBV28 to TRBJ2-1; D ambiguous. The TCR was taken from a man aged 18 to 30 in good health. Some clones in this sample may be carry-over from other donors' samples. Written as DNA, the CDR3 is TGTGCCAGCAGTTTCGTGGTAAATGAGCAGTTCTTC. Translation gives CASSFVVNEQFF.